Here is one T cell receptor beta chain with its context. Per the original data handling: Estimates of nucleated cell counts were drawn from the amplification of reference gene primers. Assay used: immunoSEQ multiplex PCR; TCRdb lists only in-frame clones, some missing. The V and J calls and the clone size are those of that table, but D and trimming were determined from the DNA. The table includes a few hundred thousand clones, roughly 89% detected once. V lost 7 bases, J lost 2 bases, and 18 bases lay in between. The V gene's germline CDR1 is GTSNPN and CDR2 SVGIG (reference sequence). The CDR3 spans 14 residues. This record belongs to a study of blood T cell repertoires in COVID-19. Study at large: Specimens from acute and convalescent COVID-19 originated in the United States, Italy and Spain. Sources were T cells, B-cell-depleted T cells, or PBMCs; the material itself was cDNA or gDNA.

The chain recombines TRBV30 with TRBJ2-7; D might be TRBD2 (6 bases). This receptor was obtained from a man between 45 and 60 years old with acute or convalescent COVID-19. The specimen was peripheral blood. The CDR3 protein is CASRRDGNPYEQYF. CDR3 sequence (DNA): TGTGCCTCGAGGCGGGACGGGAACCCCTACGAGCAGTACTTC.